This T cell receptor (beta chain) is drawn from a study of T cell responses to AZD1222 COVID-19 vaccine. In the case of this clone: Its antigen is currently unknown.

Trimming shortened V by 1 base and J by 3 bases, and 7 bases separated the two germline ends. This CDR3 is built from 15 residues. CDR1 SGHVS and CDR2 FQNEAQ come from the germline V gene. Using immunoSEQ multiplex PCR, the repertoire was profiled, and TCRdb retains in-frame clones only, with some absent. The sample includes some 93,000 clones, roughly 90% of them seen just once. Study conclusions and caveats: Just six AZD1222 recipients were seropositive at baseline. Clonal diversity may have been underestimated, and the donors were mostly white British, with more females than males. Close to half of all spike-specific TCRs reportedly target regions of the variants that are unmutated. CD4 TCRs covered the whole spike, strongest at regions 160-218 and 743-854.

The chain links TRBV7-8 to TRBJ1-6; D call uncertain. This material consisted of peripheral blood, taken 28 days after the second AZD1222 dose. The TCR sequence derives from an adult who received the AZD1222 COVID-19 vaccine. The CDR3 protein is CASSLGINYNSPLHF. The CDR3 region has the DNA TGTGCCAGCAGCTTAGGGATCAACTATAATTCACCCCTCCACTTT.